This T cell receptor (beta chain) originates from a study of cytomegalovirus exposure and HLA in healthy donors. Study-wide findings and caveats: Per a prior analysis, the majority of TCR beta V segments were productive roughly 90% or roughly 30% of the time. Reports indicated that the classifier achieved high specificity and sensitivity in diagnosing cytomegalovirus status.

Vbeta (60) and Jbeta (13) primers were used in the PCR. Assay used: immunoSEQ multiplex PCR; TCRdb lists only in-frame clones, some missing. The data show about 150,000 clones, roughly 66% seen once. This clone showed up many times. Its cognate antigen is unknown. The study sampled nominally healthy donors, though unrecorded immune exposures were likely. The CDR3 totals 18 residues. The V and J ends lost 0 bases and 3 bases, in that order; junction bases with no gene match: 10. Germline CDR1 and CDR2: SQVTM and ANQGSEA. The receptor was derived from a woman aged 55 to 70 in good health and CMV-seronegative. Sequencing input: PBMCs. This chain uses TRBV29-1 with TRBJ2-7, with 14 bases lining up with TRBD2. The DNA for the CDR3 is TGCAGCGTTGAAGAGCCGGGACTAGCGGGAGAAAGGAACTACGAGCAGTACTTC. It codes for CSVEEPGLAGERNYEQYF.